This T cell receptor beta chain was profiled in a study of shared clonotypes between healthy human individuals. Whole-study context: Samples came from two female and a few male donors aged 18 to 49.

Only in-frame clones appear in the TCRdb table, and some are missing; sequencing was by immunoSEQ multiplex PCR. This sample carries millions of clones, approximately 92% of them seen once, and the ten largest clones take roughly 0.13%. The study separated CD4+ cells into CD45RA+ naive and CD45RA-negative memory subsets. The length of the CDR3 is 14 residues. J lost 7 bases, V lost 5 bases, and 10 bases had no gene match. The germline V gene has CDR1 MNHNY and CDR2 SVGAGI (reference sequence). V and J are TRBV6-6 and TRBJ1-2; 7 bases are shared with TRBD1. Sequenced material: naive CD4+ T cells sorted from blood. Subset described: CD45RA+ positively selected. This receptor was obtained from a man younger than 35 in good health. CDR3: CASSGMTGRSGYTF. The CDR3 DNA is TGTGCCAGCAGTGGTATGACAGGGCGAAGTGGCTACACCTTC.